This TCR beta chain was found in a study of CD8 T cell repertoires and HIV-1 epitope variants. Study-wide context: Separate wells received one of Twenty-five Gag or Nef variant peptides. An uncultured baseline aliquot held 1M T cells.

The junction had 13 bases not matched to a gene; V was cut back by 5 bases and J by 6 bases. CDR3 length: 16 amino acids. Germline-derived CDR1 and CDR2 are SGHTA and FQGNSA. Sequenced by immunoSEQ multiplex PCR; TCRdb stores in-frame clones only, minus some. The sample has 80,000 to 95,000 clones, almost 75% seen once. This chain joins TRBV7-2 and TRBJ2-3; TRBD2 aligns across 8 bases. The source material was uncultured baseline CD8+ T cells from peripheral blood mononuclear cells (PBMCs). The clonotype comes from a male donor with HIV. The CDR3 loop is CASSQRGSGGGDTQYF. The CDR3 nucleotides are TGTGCCAGCAGCCAAAGGGGAAGCGGGGGAGGGGATACGCAGTATTTT.